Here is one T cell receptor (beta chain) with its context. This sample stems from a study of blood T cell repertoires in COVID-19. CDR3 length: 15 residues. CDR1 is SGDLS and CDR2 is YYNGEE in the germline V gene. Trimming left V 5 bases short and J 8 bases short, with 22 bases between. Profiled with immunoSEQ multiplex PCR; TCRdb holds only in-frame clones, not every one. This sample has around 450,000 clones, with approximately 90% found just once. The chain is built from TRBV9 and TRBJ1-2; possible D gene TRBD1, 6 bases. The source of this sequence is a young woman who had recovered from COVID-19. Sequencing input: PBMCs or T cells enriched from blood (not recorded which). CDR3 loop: CASRGAMTALDGYTF. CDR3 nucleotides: TGTGCCAGCAGGGGGGCTATGACCGCTCTCGACGGCTACACCTTC. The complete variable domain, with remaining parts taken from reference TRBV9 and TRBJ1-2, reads DSGVTQTPKHLITATGQRVTLRCSPRSGDLSVYWYQQSLDQGLQFLIQYYNGEERAKGNILERFSAQQFPDLHSELNLSSLELGDSALYFCASRGAMTALDGYTFGSGTRLTVV.